The 14 T cell receptor beta chains reported below all come from one sample, sequenced in a study of beta chain features in type 1 diabetes. Overall study findings and caveats: Shorter TCRB CDR3s, moderately but significantly so, marked every one of the four CD4+ subsets in Type 1 diabetes patients.

Sequencing targeted expressed TCRB transcripts, as all isolated RNA had been reverse transcribed. The protocol was immunoSEQ multiplex PCR, while the TCRdb copy is restricted to in-frame clones and leaves out a portion. The sample yields more than 300,000 clones, around 9.7% seen once. Their antigens are not known. Sequenced input: central memory CD4+ T cells from blood. Receptors originate from a man in his thirties or forties with type 1 diabetes.

This clone was seen more than once but under ten times. The chain recombines TRBV18 with TRBJ1-2; D possibly corresponds to TRBD1 (6 bases). Trimming removed 8 bases from V and 6 bases from J, with 19 bases in between. Per germline, CDR1 KGHSH and CDR2 LQKENI. The CDR3 loop spans 14 amino acids. The chain's CDR3 is CASTPGAGGNGYTF. For the CDR3, the DNA is TGTGCCAGCACCCCCGGAGCGGGGGGCAATGGCTACACCTTC.

The V and J genes are TRBV18 and TRBJ2-5; D call uncertain. The CDR3 has 12 amino acids. Trimming removed 3 bases from V and 5 bases from J, with 7 bases in between. Per the germline V gene, CDR1 is KGHSH and CDR2 is LQKENI. CDR3 DNA: TGTGCCAGCTCACCGGTGGTTGAGACCCAGTACTTC. Translation gives CASSPVVETQYF.

The genes are TRBV18 and TRBJ2-7; D may be TRBD1 (6 bases). The CDR3 sequence is 14 residues long. From germline, CDR1 is KGHSH and CDR2 LQKENI. The V end was cut by 5 bases, the J end by 5 bases, with 16 bases between. CDR3: CASSTVQGTHEQYF. The CDR3 DNA sequence: TGTGCCAGCTCAACGGTACAGGGTACCCACGAGCAGTACTTC.

Comments on this clone: This may be a read error: a much more frequent sequence differs by one nucleotide. The chain joins TRBV5-4 to TRBJ2-1; D remains unclear. Germline V CDR1 and CDR2: SGHNT, YYREEE (reference sequence). This CDR3 comprises 11 residues. Trimming cost V 2 bases and J 8 bases, with 5 bases left between them. In nucleotides, the CDR3 is TGTGCCAGCAGCTTAATCGATGAGCAGTTCTTC. Translated: CASSLIDEQFF.

This chain links TRBV27 with TRBJ1-2, with D maybe TRBD1 (5 bases). The V end lost 5 bases, the J end lost 3 bases, and 10 bases lay between the germline ends. CDR1 and CDR2 from the germline V gene are MNHEY and SMNVEV (reference sequence). This CDR3 region has 13 residues. The CDR3 sequence: CASSPGTYYGYTF. DNA of the CDR3: TGTGCCAGCAGTCCCGGGACCTACTATGGCTACACCTTC.

This clone appeared many times. This chain links TRBV7-2 with TRBJ1-5; TRBD1 might be the D (5 bases). The CDR3 sequence is 16 residues long. V lost 4 bases and J lost 1, with 14 bases in between. Germline values: CDR1 SGHTA, CDR2 FQGNSA. CDR3 protein: CASSSGNGISNQPQHF. The DNA for the CDR3 is TGTGCCAGCAGCTCAGGGAATGGGATAAGCAATCAGCCCCAGCATTTT.

The chain employs TRBV28 and TRBJ1-2; no clear D. CDR1 is MDHEN and CDR2 is SYDVKM in the germline V gene. V lost 6 bases and J 8 bases, leaving 13 bases between the germline ends. The CDR3 sequence is 12 residues long. CDR3 coding DNA: TGTGCCAGCAGACCCGGGATGGGGGGCTACACCTTC. Residues: CASRPGMGGYTF.

This chain joins TRBV7-2 and TRBJ2-7; 7 nucleotides align to TRBD2. J lost 2 bases, V lost 0 bases, and 4 bases had no gene match. This CDR3 contains 15 residues. Germline V CDR1 and CDR2: SGHTA, FQGNSA. The CDR3 loop reads CASSLAAGETYEQYF. The CDR3 DNA sequence: TGTGCCAGCAGCTTAGCGGCGGGGGAAACCTACGAGCAGTACTTC.

The chain employs TRBV30 and TRBJ2-5; D possibly corresponds to TRBD1 (6 bases). The CDR3 contains 13 residues. The germline CDR1 and CDR2 sequences are GTSNPN and SVGIG (reference sequence). The germline V and J ends were trimmed by 3 bases and 5 bases, with 13 bases remaining between them. The CDR3 loop is CAWSSQGSETQYF. The CDR3 DNA follows: TGTGCCTGGAGCTCACAGGGTTCGGAGACCCAGTACTTC.

The chain couples TRBV11-2 to TRBJ2-3, with 10 bases identical to TRBD2. Trimming took 5 bases from V and 9 from J; bases not matched to a gene: 14. The CDR3 spans 16 residues. Germline values: CDR1 SGHAT, CDR2 FQNNGV. The CDR3 loop is CASSVFTSGDPRTQYF. CDR3 bases: TGTGCCAGCAGCGTTTTTACTAGCGGGGACCCGCGGACGCAGTATTTT.

This clone was counted at least ten times. The chain has TRBV6-5 and TRBJ2-7, with D perhaps TRBD2 (6 bases). V gave up 0 bases and J gave up 4 bases, with 13 bases separating them. Germline loops: CDR1 MNHEY, CDR2 SVGAGI. The CDR3 runs to 15 residues. CDR3 nucleotide sequence: TGTGCCAGCAGTTACTCCCATTTTGGGGGGTACGAGCAGTACTTC. Translating gives CASSYSHFGGYEQYF.

This clone was counted many times. This chain links TRBV23-1 with TRBJ2-7; perhaps TRBD1 as D (5 bases). TRBV23-1 is reported as an ORF; its role is uncertain. The V end lost 0 bases, the J end lost 3 bases, and 9 bases lay between the germline ends. CDR3 length: 14 residues. For the CDR3, the DNA is TGCGCCAGCAGTCAATCAGGGGTTCGCTACGAGCAGTACTTC. This sequence encodes CASSQSGVRYEQYF.

The chain combines TRBV7-8 with TRBJ1-1, with 7 bases fitting TRBD1. This CDR3 spans 15 amino acids. J lost 2 bases, V lost 6 bases, and 9 bases had no gene match. The germline CDR1 and CDR2 sequences are SGHVS and FQNEAQ. The CDR3, as DNA: TGTGCCAGCAGATGGCGGGACAGAGAAAACACTGAAGCTTTCTTT. Translating gives CASRWRDRENTEAFF.

V and J are TRBV18 and TRBJ1-1, with 8 nucleotides matching TRBD1. Looked up from germline, CDR1 is KGHSH and CDR2 is LQKENI. The trim removed 2 bases at V and 1 base at J, leaving 6 bases unmatched. CDR3 length: 16 amino acids. The CDR3: CASSPWSGGANTEAFF. The CDR3 nucleotides read TGTGCCAGCTCACCATGGTCAGGGGGCGCGAACACTGAAGCTTTCTTT.